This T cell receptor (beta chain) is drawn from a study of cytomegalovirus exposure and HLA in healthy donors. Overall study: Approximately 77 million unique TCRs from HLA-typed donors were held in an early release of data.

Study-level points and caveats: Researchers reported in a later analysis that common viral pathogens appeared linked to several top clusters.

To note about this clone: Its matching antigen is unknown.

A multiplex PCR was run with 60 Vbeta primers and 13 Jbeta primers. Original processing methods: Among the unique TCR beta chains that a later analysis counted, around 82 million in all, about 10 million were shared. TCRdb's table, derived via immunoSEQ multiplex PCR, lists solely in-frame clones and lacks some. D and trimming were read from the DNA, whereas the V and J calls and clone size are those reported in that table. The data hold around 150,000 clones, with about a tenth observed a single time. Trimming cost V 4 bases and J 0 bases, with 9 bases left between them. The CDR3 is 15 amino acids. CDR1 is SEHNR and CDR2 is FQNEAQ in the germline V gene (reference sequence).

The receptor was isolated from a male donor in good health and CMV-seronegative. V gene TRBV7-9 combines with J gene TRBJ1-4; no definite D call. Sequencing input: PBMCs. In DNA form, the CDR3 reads TGTGCCAGCAGCTATATAGAGCCAACTAATGAAAAACTGTTTTTT. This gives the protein CASSYIEPTNEKLFF.